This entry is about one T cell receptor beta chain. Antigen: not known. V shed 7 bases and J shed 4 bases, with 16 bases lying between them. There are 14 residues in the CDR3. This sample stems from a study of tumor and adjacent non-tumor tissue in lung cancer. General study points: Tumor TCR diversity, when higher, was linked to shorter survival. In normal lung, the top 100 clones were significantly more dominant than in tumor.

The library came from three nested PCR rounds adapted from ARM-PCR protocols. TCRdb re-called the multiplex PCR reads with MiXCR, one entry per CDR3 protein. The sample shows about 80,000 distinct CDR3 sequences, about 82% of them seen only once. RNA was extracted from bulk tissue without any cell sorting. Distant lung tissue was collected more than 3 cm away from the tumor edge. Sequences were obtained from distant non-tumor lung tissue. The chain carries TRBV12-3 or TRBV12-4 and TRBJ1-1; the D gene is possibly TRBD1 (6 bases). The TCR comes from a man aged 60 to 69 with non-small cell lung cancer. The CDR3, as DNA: TGTGCCAGCACTACAGGACAGAGGGGCACTGAAGCTTTCTTT. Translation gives CASTTGQRGTEAFF.